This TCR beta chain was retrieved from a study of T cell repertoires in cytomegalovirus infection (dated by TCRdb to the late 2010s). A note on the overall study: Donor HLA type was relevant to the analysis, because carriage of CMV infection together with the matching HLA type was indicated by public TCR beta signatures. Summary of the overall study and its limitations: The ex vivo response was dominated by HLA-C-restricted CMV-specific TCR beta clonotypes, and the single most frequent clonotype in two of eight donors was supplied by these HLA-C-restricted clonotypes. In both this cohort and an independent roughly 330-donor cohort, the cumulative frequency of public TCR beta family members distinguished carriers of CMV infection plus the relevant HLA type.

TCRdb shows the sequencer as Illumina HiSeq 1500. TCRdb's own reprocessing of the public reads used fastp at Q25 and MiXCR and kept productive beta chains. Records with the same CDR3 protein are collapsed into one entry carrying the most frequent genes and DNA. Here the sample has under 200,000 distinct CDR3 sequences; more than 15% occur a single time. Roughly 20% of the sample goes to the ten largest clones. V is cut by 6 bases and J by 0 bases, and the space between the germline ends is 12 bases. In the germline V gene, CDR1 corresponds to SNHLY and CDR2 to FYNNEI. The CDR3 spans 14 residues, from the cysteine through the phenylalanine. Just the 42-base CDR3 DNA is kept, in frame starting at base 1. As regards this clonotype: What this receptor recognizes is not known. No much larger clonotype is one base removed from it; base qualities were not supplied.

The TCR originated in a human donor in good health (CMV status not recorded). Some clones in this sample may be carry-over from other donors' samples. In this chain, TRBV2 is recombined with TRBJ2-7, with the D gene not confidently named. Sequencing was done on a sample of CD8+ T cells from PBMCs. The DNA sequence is TGTGCCAGCAGGCCCCCCGGGTCCTCCTACGAGCAGTACTTC. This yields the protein CASRPPGSSYEQYF.